The 8 T cell receptor beta chains below were found in one sample sequenced in a study of blood T cells in healthy people across ages. Combining a sample-barcoded 5' primer with a J-beta primer mix, a second PCR ran for about 7 to 11 cycles. Via MiXCR, TCRdb re-called the 5' RACE reads, giving one row per CDR3 protein. Among under 2 million distinct CDR3 sequences listed, about 32% were seen once. Source material: blood. These receptors all stem from a woman in her 30s in good health.

This clonotype has just a few counts. CDR3 nucleotides: TGTGCCAGCAGCCCCCAGGCAGCTAACTATGGCTACACCTTC. Translated: CASSPQAANYGYTF. The J gene is TRBJ1-2, the V gene TRBV3-1, with D unresolved. V lost 4 bases and J lost 0, with 9 bases in between. The germline V gene has CDR1 LGHDT and CDR2 YNNKEL (reference sequence). The CDR3 extends over 14 amino acids.

The rearrangement links TRBV2 to TRBJ2-1; D not certain. This CDR3 is built from 12 residues. The germline V and J ends were trimmed by 7 bases and 8 bases, with 12 bases remaining between them. CDR1 and CDR2 (germline): SNHLY, FYNNEI. The CDR3: CASKGYSDEQFF. The CDR3 region has the DNA TGTGCCAGCAAGGGCTATTCCGATGAGCAGTTCTTC.

The rearrangement uses TRBV28 and TRBJ2-7; 9 nucleotides line up with TRBD1. Looked up from germline, CDR1 is MDHEN and CDR2 is SYDVKM. The CDR3 is 15 amino acids. The junction had 7 bases not matched to a gene; V was cut back by 2 bases and J by 5 bases. This CDR3 is CASSLAGTGNDEQYF. CDR3 nucleotides: TGTGCCAGCAGTTTAGCCGGGACAGGGAACGACGAGCAGTACTTC.

The chain carries TRBV6-1 and TRBJ2-7; TRBD2 is a possible D gene (5 bases). The V end lost 6 bases, the J end lost 2 bases, and 20 bases lay between the germline ends. Germline CDR1 MNHNS, CDR2 SASEGT. CDR3 length equals 16 residues. The CDR3, as DNA: TGTGCCAGCAGACGAAACCTGGCTGAGGGAACCTACGAGCAGTACTTC. This gives the protein CASRRNLAEGTYEQYF.

This clonotype was seen only a few times. The V and J genes are TRBV9 and TRBJ1-1; D possibly corresponds to TRBD1 (5 bases). The CDR3 is 17 amino acids. Germline V gives CDR1 SGDLS, CDR2 YYNGEE. Trimming removed 0 bases from V and 4 bases from J, with 19 bases in between. CDR3 sequence: CASSVALDTGRGTEAFF. The DNA of the CDR3 is TGTGCCAGCAGCGTAGCCCTCGACACAGGAAGGGGCACTGAAGCTTTCTTT. Full variable domain (remainder filled in from reference TRBV9 and TRBJ1-1): DSGVTQTPKHLITATGQRVTLRCSPRSGDLSVYWYQQSLDQGLQFLIQYYNGEERAKGNILERFSAQQFPDLHSELNLSSLELGDSALYFCASSVALDTGRGTEAFFGQGTRLTVV.

This clonotype was seen a few times. The chain uses TRBV5-5 and TRBJ2-5; D is possibly TRBD1 or TRBD2 (5 bases each). The CDR3 has 14 residues. V lost 1 base and J lost 5, with 12 bases in between. Germline CDR1 SGHKS, CDR2 YYEKEE (reference sequence). The CDR3 sequence: CASSLRGAVETQYF. The DNA for the CDR3 is TGTGCCAGCAGCTTGAGAGGGGCAGTGGAGACCCAGTACTTC. The full variable domain, its missing parts supplied by reference TRBV5-5 and TRBJ2-5, is DAGVTQSPTHLIKTRGQQVTLRCSPISGHKSVSWYQQVLGQGPQFIFQYYEKEERGRGNFPDRFSARQFPNYSSELNVNALLLGDSALYLCASSLRGAVETQYFGPGTRLLVL.

This clonotype was detected a few times. The chain employs TRBV3-1 and TRBJ1-2, with 7 bases matching TRBD1. V gave up 3 bases and J gave up 5 bases; unmatched junction bases: 18. The CDR3 loop spans 18 amino acids. Per germline, CDR1 LGHDT and CDR2 YNNKEL (reference sequence). The CDR3 here is CASSQGTLDREPEYGYTF. The CDR3 nucleotides are TGTGCCAGCAGCCAGGGGACCCTCGACAGGGAACCTGAGTATGGCTACACCTTC.

The chain links TRBV2 to TRBJ1-2; D might be TRBD1 (5 bases). Trimming shortened V by 2 bases and J by 2 bases, and 15 bases separated the two germline ends. The CDR3 loop spans 16 amino acids. CDR1 SNHLY and CDR2 FYNNEI come from the germline V gene. The CDR3 nucleotides read TGTGCCAGCAGTGAAAAGGCGGCAGGGACCAACTATGGCTACACCTTC. This encodes CASSEKAAGTNYGYTF.